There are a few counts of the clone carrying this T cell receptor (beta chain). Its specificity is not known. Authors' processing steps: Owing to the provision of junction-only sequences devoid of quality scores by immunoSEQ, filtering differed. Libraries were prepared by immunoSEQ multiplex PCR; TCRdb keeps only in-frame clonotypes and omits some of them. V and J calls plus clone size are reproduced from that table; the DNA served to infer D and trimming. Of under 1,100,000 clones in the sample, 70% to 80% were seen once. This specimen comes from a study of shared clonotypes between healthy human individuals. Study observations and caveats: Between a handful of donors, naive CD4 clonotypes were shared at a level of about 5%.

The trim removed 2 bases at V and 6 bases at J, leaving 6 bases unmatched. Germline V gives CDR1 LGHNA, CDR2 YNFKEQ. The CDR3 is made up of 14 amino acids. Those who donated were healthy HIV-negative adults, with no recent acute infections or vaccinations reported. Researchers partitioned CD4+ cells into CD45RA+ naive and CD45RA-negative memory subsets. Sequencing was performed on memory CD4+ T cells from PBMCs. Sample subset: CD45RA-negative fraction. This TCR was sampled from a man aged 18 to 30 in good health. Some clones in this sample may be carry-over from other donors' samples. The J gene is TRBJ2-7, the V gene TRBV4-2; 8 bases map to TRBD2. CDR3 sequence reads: CASSQPNRGGEQYF. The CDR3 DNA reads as TGTGCCAGCAGCCAACCCAACCGGGGGGGCGAGCAGTACTTC.